A single sample gave rise to the 24 T cell receptor beta chains below, sequenced in a study of PD-L1 blockade in urothelial cancer. Indicated time point: peripheral blood 6 weeks after treatment start. Profiled with immunoSEQ multiplex PCR; TCRdb holds only in-frame clones, not every one. The sample carries some 75,000 clones, around 93% recorded once. The sequencing used PBMCs, collected around atezolizumab (anti-PD-L1) treatment. The receptor set was obtained from a woman of 80 years or more with urothelial cancer.

The rearrangement uses TRBV19 and TRBJ1-2, with D possibly TRBD1 on 5 matching bases. V lost 8 bases and J 6 bases, leaving 19 bases between the germline ends. CDR1 and CDR2 from the germline V gene are LNHDA and SQIVND (reference sequence). This CDR3 is built from 14 residues. For the CDR3, the DNA is TGTGCCAGTCTTCAGGGCACTCGGGGGAATGGCTACACCTTC. This codes for CASLQGTRGNGYTF.

This chain joins TRBV6-5 and TRBJ2-1; a weak D match, TRBD1 (6 bases). CDR1 and CDR2 (germline): MNHEY, SVGAGI. V lost 6 bases and J 8 bases, leaving 14 bases between the germline ends. CDR3 length equals 13 residues. The chain's CDR3 is CASSQLTGHEQFF. CDR3 DNA: TGTGCCAGCAGCCAACTTACAGGGCATGAGCAGTTCTTC.

The chain recombines TRBV7-8 with TRBJ2-4; 8 bases line up with TRBD1. Trimming removed 5 bases from V and 9 bases from J; junction bases left unmatched: 6. CDR3 length: 13 amino acids. Germline CDR1 and CDR2: SGHVS and FQNEAQ. The CDR3 protein is CASSAGGAGIQYF. The CDR3 DNA reads TGTGCCAGCAGCGCAGGGGGCGCAGGCATTCAGTACTTC.

The genes are TRBV10-3 and TRBJ2-3; D not certain. V was trimmed by 6 bases and J by 2 bases, leaving 3 bases between them. Germline V gene lookup returns CDR1 ENHRY and CDR2 SYGVKD. The CDR3 totals 11 residues. The CDR3 here is CAISSTDTQYF. The DNA for the CDR3 is TGTGCCATCAGCTCCACAGATACGCAGTATTTT.

This rearrangement joins TRBV6-1 to TRBJ1-2, with D possibly TRBD1 on 5 matching bases. The CDR3 runs to 12 residues. Trimming stripped 1 base from V and 10 bases from J, with 10 bases between. Germline lookup yields CDR1 MNHNS and CDR2 SASEGT. The CDR3 here is CASSEVRGPYTF. In DNA, the CDR3 is TGTGCCAGCAGTGAAGTTAGGGGCCCCTACACCTTC.

The CDR3 loop reads CASSPPGVGPYGTEAFF. As DNA, the CDR3 is TGTGCCAGCTCACCGCCGGGGGTCGGGCCCTATGGGACTGAAGCTTTCTTT. J is TRBJ1-1 and V is TRBV18; TRBD1 is a possible D gene (5 bases). There are 17 residues in the CDR3. Germline assignment: CDR1 KGHSH and CDR2 LQKENI. V lost 3 bases and J 5 bases, leaving 22 bases between the germline ends.

A remark on this clone: The same CDR3 is also encoded by other DNA sequences in this sample. The chain combines TRBV4-1 with TRBJ1-1; perhaps TRBD1 as D (5 bases). This CDR3 has 13 amino acids. Germline V gene data show CDR1 as MGHRA and CDR2 as YSYEKL. Trimming shortened V by 6 bases and J by 1 base, and 9 bases separated the two germline ends. The DNA for the CDR3 is TGCGCCAGCAGTAGGGGCGAGAACACTGAAGCTTTCTTT. Translated: CASSRGENTEAFF.

This chain joins TRBV7-9 and TRBJ1-4; D is perhaps TRBD1 (6 bases). V dropped 5 bases and J dropped 0 bases, with 10 bases sitting between them. In germline, CDR1 is SEHNR, CDR2 FQNEAQ (reference sequence). The CDR3 sequence is 15 residues long. This chain's CDR3 is CASSAGEATNEKLFF. CDR3 bases: TGTGCCAGCAGCGCAGGGGAAGCAACTAATGAAAAACTGTTTTTT.

The chain combines TRBV5-1 with TRBJ2-7, with a tentative D call TRBD1 (5 bases). The germline V and J ends were trimmed by 0 bases and 2 bases, with 12 bases remaining between them. Germline-derived CDR1 and CDR2 are SGHRS and YFSETQ. This CDR3 is 15 amino acids long. The CDR3 here is CASSLGGRSTYEQYF. DNA of the CDR3: TGCGCCAGCAGCTTGGGGGGCAGGTCGACCTACGAGCAGTACTTC.

The chain carries TRBV28 and TRBJ2-5; TRBD2 matches 8 bases. This CDR3 has 14 amino acids. CDR1 and CDR2 (germline): MDHEN, SYDVKM. The V segment lost 6 bases and the J segment 5 bases; nucleotides outside the gene matches: 8. This CDR3 is CASRRSGSHETQYF. The CDR3 DNA reads TGTGCCAGCAGAAGGAGCGGGAGTCATGAGACCCAGTACTTC.

The V gene is TRBV27, the J gene TRBJ1-2; 8 nucleotides align to TRBD1. Per the germline V gene, CDR1 is MNHEY and CDR2 is SMNVEV (reference sequence). V lost 6 bases, J lost 7 bases, and 16 bases stayed unmatched. This CDR3 has 16 amino acids. CDR3 coding DNA: TGTGCCAGCAGCCCCAACTCCTACGACAGGGGAAGTGGCTACACCTTC. Translated: CASSPNSYDRGSGYTF.

V and J are TRBV6-4 and TRBJ2-1; 7 positions agree with TRBD2. The CDR3 has 16 residues. V was pared by 0 bases and J by 6 bases, with 8 bases of the junction left unmatched. Germline CDR1 is MRHNA and CDR2 is SNTAGT. CDR3 nucleotide sequence: TGTGCCAGCAGTGACTCGTGGGAGGGCCTAGGCAATGAGCAGTTCTTC. It codes for CASSDSWEGLGNEQFF.

In nucleotides, the CDR3 is TGCGCCAGCAGCTCGAGCGGGTCGAACACCGGGGAGCTGTTTTTT. Encoded protein: CASSSSGSNTGELFF. J is TRBJ2-2 and V is TRBV5-1, with D possibly matching TRBD2 (6 bases). With 3 bases removed from V and 0 bases from J, the gap between germline ends came to 9 bases. Germline CDR1 and CDR2: SGHRS and YFSETQ. The CDR3 consists of 15 residues.

J is TRBJ2-7 and V is TRBV19; D perhaps matches TRBD1 (6 bases). Trimming shortened V by 1 base and J by 4 bases, and 17 bases separated the two germline ends. Germline CDR1 reads LNHDA; CDR2 reads SQIVND (reference sequence). The CDR3 is 16 amino acids. CDR3 residues: CASSIVGTPVSYEQYF. In DNA, the CDR3 is TGTGCCAGTAGTATAGTCGGGACACCCGTTTCGTACGAGCAGTACTTC.

The chain recombines TRBV18 with TRBJ1-1; 7 bases match TRBD1. Germline V gives CDR1 KGHSH, CDR2 LQKENI. The V gene end was trimmed by 6 bases and the J gene end by 2 bases; junction bases not matched to a gene: 6. The CDR3 extends over 14 amino acids. The DNA of the CDR3 is TGTGCCAGCTCCCCCACAGGGGTTAACACTGAAGCTTTCTTT. Its translation is CASSPTGVNTEAFF.

This clone was observed a single time. The chain couples TRBV7-6 to TRBJ2-1; 9 bases are a match to TRBD1. CDR3 size: 18 residues. V dropped 1 base and J dropped 2; count of bases not matched to a gene: 9. Germline lookup yields CDR1 SGHVS and CDR2 FNYEAQ. Written as DNA, the CDR3 is TGTGCCAGCAGCTTAGTAGAATTCGGGACAGGGCCCTACAATGAGCAGTTCTTC. Protein sequence: CASSLVEFGTGPYNEQFF.

The chain employs TRBV9 and TRBJ1-1, with D perhaps TRBD1 (6 bases). There are 14 residues in the CDR3. V lost 0 bases, J lost 2 bases, and 8 bases lay in between. Germline V gene data show CDR1 as SGDLS and CDR2 as YYNGEE. The CDR3 DNA reads as TGTGCCAGCAGCGTAGACAGGGCTAACACTGAAGCTTTCTTT. It is translated as CASSVDRANTEAFF.

The chain combines TRBV19 with TRBJ2-2, with a tentative D call TRBD2 (6 bases). The V gene's germline CDR1 is LNHDA and CDR2 SQIVND (reference sequence). V was clipped by 6 bases and J by 8 bases, with 13 bases between them. This CDR3 is 13 amino acids long. The CDR3 region is CASRDTRGGELFF. In DNA form, the CDR3 reads TGTGCCAGTAGGGATACCCGGGGGGGGGAGCTGTTTTTT.

V is TRBV18 and J is TRBJ1-1, with a tentative D call TRBD1 (5 bases). V was shortened by 3 bases and J by 3 bases, with 11 bases between the two germline ends. The CDR3 runs 14 residues. CDR1 is KGHSH and CDR2 is LQKENI in the germline V gene. The DNA for the CDR3 is TGTGCCAGCTCACCGGGGGGAAGGGACACTGAAGCTTTCTTT. Its protein is CASSPGGRDTEAFF.

In DNA, the CDR3 is TGTGCCAGCAGCGCTAGCGGGGCCTCCTACAATGAGCAGTTCTTC. Its protein product is CASSASGASYNEQFF. The chain recombines TRBV7-2 with TRBJ2-1; 9 nucleotides match TRBD2. The CDR3 totals 15 residues. From germline, CDR1 is SGHTA and CDR2 FQGNSA. With 5 bases clipped from V and 0 bases from J, the junction kept 2 bases outside the gene matches.

The genes are TRBV27 and TRBJ2-4; TRBD1 matches at 7 bases. CDR3 size: 15 residues. CDR1 MNHEY and CDR2 SMNVEV come from the germline V gene (reference sequence). J was trimmed by 2 bases and V by 3 bases; bases with no gene match: 4. CDR3 loop: CASSFRGLSKNIQYF. The CDR3 region has the DNA TGTGCCAGCAGTTTCAGGGGGTTGTCCAAAAACATTCAGTACTTC.

The J gene is TRBJ2-1, the V gene TRBV6-5; D is perhaps TRBD2 (6 bases). Trimming stripped 2 bases from V and 7 bases from J, with 9 bases between. Looked up from germline, CDR1 is MNHEY and CDR2 is SVGAGI. CDR3 length equals 13 residues. The DNA of the CDR3 is TGTGCCAGCAGTTACCCGGGAGTGAATGAGCAGTTCTTC. Amino acid sequence: CASSYPGVNEQFF.

Comments on this clone: The sample holds other DNA sequences that translate to the same CDR3. V gene TRBV27 combines with J gene TRBJ2-1; 8 nucleotides match TRBD2. CDR3 length equals 15 residues. The ends lost 5 bases at V and 7 bases at J; junction bases unmatched: 10. Germline V gives CDR1 MNHEY, CDR2 SMNVEV (reference sequence). The DNA for the CDR3 is TGTGCCAGCAGTCTTGGAAGTAGCGGGAAGAATGAGCAGTTCTTC. Its protein is CASSLGSSGKNEQFF.

This chain connects TRBV30 to TRBJ1-6, with D possibly being TRBD1 (6 bases). Germline assignment: CDR1 GTSNPN and CDR2 SVGIG (reference sequence). The ends were cut back, 0 bases at V and 5 bases at J, with 20 bases in the middle. The CDR3 is 18 residues long. In DNA, the CDR3 is TGTGCCTGGAGTGTAGGCAGGGGATTCTTACTTAATAATTCACCCCTCCACTTT. It encodes CAWSVGRGFLLNNSPLHF.